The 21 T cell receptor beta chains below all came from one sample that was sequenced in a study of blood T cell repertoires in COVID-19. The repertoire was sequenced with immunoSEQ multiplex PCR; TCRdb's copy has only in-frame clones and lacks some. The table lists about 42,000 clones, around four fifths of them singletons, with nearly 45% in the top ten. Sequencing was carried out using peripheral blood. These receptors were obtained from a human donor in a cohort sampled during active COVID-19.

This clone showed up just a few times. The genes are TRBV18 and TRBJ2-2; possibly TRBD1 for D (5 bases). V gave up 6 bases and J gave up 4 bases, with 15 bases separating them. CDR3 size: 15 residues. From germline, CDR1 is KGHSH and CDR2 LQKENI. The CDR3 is CASSRQDILTGELFF. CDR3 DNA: TGTGCCAGCTCGCGTCAGGACATACTCACCGGGGAGCTGTTTTTT.

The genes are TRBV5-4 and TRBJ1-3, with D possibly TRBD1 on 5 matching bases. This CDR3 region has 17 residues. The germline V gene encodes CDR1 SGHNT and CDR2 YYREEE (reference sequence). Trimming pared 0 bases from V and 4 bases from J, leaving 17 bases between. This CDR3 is CASSLAQAGPPGNTIYF. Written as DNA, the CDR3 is TGTGCCAGCAGCTTGGCCCAAGCGGGGCCCCCGGGAAACACCATATATTTT.

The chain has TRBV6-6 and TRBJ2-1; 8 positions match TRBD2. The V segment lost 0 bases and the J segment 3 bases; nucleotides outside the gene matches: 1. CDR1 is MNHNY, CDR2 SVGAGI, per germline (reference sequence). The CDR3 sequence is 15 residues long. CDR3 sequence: CASSYSRGDYNEQFF. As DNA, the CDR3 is TGTGCCAGCAGTTACTCGCGGGGGGACTACAATGAGCAGTTCTTC.

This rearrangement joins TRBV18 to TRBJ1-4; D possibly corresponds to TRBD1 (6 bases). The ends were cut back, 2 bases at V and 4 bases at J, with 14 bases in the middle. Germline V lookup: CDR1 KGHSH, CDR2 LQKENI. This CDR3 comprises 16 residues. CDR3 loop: CASSPIGPGVNEKLFF. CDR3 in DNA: TGTGCCAGCTCACCAATTGGGCCAGGGGTTAATGAAAAACTGTTTTTT.

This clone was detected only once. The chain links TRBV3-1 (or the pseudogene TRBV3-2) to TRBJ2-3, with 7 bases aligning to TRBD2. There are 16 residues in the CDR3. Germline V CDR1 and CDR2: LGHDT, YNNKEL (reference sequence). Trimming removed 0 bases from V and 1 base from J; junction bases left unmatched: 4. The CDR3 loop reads CASSQELAAGTDTQYF. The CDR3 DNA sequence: TGTGCCAGCAGCCAAGAGCTAGCGGCCGGCACAGATACGCAGTATTTT.

CDR3 nucleotides: TGCGCCAGCAGCATAACAGGGGCTCAGCCCCAGCATTTT. It codes for CASSITGAQPQHF. This chain connects TRBV5-1 to TRBJ1-5, with 7 bases identical to TRBD1. Trimming took 4 bases from V and 6 from J; bases not matched to a gene: 4. Germline values: CDR1 SGHRS, CDR2 YFSETQ. The CDR3 loop spans 13 amino acids.

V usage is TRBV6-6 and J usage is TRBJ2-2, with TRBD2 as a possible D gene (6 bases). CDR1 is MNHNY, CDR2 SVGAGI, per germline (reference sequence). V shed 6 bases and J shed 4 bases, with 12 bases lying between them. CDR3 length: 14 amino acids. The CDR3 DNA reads TGTGCCAGCAGGATAGGAGGGGTCACCGGGGAGCTGTTTTTT. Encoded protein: CASRIGGVTGELFF.

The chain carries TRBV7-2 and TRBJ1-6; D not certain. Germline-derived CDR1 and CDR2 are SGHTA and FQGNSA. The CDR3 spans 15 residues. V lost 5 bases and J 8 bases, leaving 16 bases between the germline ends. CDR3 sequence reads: CASSPRRSLHSPLHF. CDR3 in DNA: TGTGCCAGCAGCCCCCGGCGGTCCCTCCATTCACCCCTCCACTTT.

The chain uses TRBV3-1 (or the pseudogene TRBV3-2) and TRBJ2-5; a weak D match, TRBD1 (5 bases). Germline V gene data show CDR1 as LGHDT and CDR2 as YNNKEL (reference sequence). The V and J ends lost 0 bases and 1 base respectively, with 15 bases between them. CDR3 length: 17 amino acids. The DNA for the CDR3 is TGTGCCAGCAGCCAAGACAGGGCGACAGAACTCCAAGAGACCCAGTACTTC. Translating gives CASSQDRATELQETQYF.

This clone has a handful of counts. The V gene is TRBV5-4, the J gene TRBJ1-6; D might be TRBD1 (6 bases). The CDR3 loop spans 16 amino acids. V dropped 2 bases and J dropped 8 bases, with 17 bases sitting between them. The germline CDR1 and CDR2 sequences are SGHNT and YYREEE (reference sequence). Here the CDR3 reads CASSFRQVGYHSPLHF. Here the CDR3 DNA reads TGTGCCAGCAGCTTCAGACAGGTTGGATACCATTCACCCCTCCACTTT.

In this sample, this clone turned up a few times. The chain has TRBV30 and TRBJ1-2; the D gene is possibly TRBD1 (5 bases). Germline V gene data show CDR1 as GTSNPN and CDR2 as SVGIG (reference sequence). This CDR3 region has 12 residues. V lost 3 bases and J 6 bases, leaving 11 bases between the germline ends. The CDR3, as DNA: TGTGCCTGGAGCACGTCAGGGCATGGCTACACCTTC. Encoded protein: CAWSTSGHGYTF.

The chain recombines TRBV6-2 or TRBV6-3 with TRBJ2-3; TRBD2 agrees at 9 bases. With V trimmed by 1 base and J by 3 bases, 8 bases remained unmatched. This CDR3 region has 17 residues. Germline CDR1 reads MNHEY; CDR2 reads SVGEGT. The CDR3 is CASSYYQPLAGTDTQYF. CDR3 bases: TGTGCCAGCAGTTACTATCAGCCGCTAGCGGGGACAGATACGCAGTATTTT.

The CDR3 DNA reads as TGTGCCAGCAGCTCCTACCGGACTGCAACTAGCACAGATACGCAGTATTTT. Protein product: CASSSYRTATSTDTQYF. This rearrangement joins TRBV5-6 to TRBJ2-3; D perhaps matches TRBD2 (5 bases). Germline V gene data show CDR1 as SGHDT and CDR2 as YYEEEE. This CDR3 is 17 amino acids long. V shed 3 bases and J shed 0 bases, with 17 bases lying between them.

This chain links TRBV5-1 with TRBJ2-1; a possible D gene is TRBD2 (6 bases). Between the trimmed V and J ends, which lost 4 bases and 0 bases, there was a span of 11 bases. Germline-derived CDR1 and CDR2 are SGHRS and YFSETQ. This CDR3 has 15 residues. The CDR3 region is CASSGDFSSYNEQFF. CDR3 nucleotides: TGCGCCAGCAGCGGGGACTTCAGCTCCTACAATGAGCAGTTCTTC.

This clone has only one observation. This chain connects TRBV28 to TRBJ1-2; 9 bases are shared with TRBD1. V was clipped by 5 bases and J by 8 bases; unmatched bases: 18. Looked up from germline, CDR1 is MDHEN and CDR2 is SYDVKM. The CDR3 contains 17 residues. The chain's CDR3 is CASSRKLTTGGFWGYTF. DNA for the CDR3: TGTGCCAGCAGTCGAAAACTAACGACAGGGGGATTCTGGGGCTACACCTTC.

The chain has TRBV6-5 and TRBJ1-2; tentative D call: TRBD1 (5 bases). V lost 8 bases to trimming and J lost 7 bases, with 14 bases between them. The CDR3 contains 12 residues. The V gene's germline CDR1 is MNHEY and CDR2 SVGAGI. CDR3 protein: CASGSRGGGYTF. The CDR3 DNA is TGTGCCAGCGGGTCCCGGGGGGGTGGCTACACCTTC.

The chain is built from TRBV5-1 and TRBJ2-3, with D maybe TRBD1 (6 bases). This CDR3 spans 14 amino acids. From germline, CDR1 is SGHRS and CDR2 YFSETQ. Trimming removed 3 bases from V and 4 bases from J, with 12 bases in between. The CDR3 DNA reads TGCGCCAGCAGCTCAAGACAGGCAGCAGATACGCAGTATTTT. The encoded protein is CASSSRQAADTQYF.

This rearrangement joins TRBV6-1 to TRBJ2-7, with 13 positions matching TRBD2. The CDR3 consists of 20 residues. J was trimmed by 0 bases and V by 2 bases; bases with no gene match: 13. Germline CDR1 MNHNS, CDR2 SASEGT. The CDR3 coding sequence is TGTGCCAGCAGTGAACGAGATCGGACTAGCGGGGGACCAAGCTCCTACGAGCAGTACTTC. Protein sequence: CASSERDRTSGGPSSYEQYF.

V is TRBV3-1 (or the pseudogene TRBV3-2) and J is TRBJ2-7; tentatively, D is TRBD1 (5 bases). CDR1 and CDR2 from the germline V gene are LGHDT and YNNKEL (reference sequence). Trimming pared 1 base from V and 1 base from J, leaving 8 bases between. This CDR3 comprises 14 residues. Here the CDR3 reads CASSQAQGSYEQYF. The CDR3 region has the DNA TGTGCCAGCAGCCAAGCCCAGGGATCCTACGAGCAGTACTTC.

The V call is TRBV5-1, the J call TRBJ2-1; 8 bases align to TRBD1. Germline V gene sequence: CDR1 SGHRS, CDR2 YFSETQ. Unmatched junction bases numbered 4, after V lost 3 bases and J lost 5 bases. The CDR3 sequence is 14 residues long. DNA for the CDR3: TGCGCCAGCAGCTGGGACAGGACTAACAATGAGCAGTTCTTC. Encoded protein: CASSWDRTNNEQFF.

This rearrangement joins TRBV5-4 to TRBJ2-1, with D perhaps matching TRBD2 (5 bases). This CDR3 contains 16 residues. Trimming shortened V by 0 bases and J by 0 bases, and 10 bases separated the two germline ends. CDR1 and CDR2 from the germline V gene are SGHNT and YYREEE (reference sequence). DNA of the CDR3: TGTGCCAGCAGCTTGGCGCTGGGGAGCTCCTACAATGAGCAGTTCTTC. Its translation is CASSLALGSSYNEQFF.